One T cell receptor beta chain is described in this entry. Sequencing used immunoSEQ multiplex PCR; TCRdb keeps in-frame clones, though not all of them. The sample consists of some 240,000 clones, more than 85% of them appearing once. Seattle patients were enrolled during active infection and followed longitudinally. Per germline, CDR1 SGHRS and CDR2 YFSETQ. Trimming removed 0 bases from V and 1 base from J, with 12 bases in between. This CDR3 spans 16 amino acids. The sample comes from a study of blood T cell repertoires in COVID-19. This chain connects TRBV5-1 to TRBJ2-3; possibly TRBD2 for D (5 bases). The sequencing sample was made of peripheral blood. This clonotype was obtained from a man aged 55 to 70 with COVID-19, enrolled during active disease. This CDR3 is CASSLGRNGGTDTQYF. The CDR3, as DNA: TGCGCCAGCAGCTTGGGGAGGAACGGGGGCACAGATACGCAGTATTTT.